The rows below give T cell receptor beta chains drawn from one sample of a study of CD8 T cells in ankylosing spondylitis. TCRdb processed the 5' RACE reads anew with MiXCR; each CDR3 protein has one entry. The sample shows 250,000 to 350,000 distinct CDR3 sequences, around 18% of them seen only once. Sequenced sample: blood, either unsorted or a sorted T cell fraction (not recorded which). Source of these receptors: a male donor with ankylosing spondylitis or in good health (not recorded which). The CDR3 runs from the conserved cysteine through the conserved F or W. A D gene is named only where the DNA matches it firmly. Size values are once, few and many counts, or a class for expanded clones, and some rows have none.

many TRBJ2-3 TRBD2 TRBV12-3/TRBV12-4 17 TGTGCCAGCAGTGCTGGCCGCCTAGGGACTAGCGGGGGGACGCAGTATTTT CASSAGRLGTSGGTQYF
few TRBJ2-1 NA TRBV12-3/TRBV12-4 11 TGTGCCAGCAGTTTTAGTGAGGAGCAGTTCTTC CASSFSEEQFF
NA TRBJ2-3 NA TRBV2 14 TGTGCCAGCAGTGCGGTCCAAGCGTCAGATACGCAGTATTTT CASSAVQASDTQYF
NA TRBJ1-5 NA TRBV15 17 TGTGCCACCAGCTCCCACCCGGGACGGGCAGGTAATCAGCCCCAGCATTTT CATSSHPGRAGNQPQHF
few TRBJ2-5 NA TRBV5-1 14 TGCGCCAGCAGCCTCTTAGGTGGGATCGAGACCCAGTACTTC CASSLLGGIETQYF
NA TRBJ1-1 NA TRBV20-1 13 TGCAGTGCGCAAGACAGTGAATGGACTGAAGCTTTCTTT CSAQDSEWTEAFF
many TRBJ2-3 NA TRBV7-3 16 TGTGCCAGCAGCCCCGGCGGGTTCCTTGGGGAGGATACGCAGTATTTT CASSPGGFLGEDTQYF
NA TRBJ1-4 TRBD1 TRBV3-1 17 TGTGCCAGCAGCCAAGATCTTCGGACAGGGACGGGGGAAAAACTGTTTTTT CASSQDLRTGTGEKLFF
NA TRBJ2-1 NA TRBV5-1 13 TGCGCCAGCAGCTTCGGAGGGGACAATGAGCAGTTCTTC CASSFGGDNEQFF
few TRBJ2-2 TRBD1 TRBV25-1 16 TGTGCCAGCAGTGAATTAAGACAGGGTAACACCGGGGAGCTGTTTTTT CASSELRQGNTGELFF
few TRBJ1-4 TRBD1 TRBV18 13 TGTGCCAGCTCACCTAGACAGGGTGAAAAACTGTTTTTT CASSPRQGEKLFF
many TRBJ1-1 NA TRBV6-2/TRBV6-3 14 TGTGCCAGCAGTTTGGGGGGAGGTGCCGGTGAAGCTTTCTTT CASSLGGGAGEAFF
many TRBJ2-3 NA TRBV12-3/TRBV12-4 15 TGTGCCAGCAGTTCGGGACGGCCCAGCACAGATACGCAGTATTTT CASSSGRPSTDTQYF
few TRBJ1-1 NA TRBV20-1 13 TGCAGTGCCCGGTACAGTATGAACACTGAAGCTTTCTTT CSARYSMNTEAFF
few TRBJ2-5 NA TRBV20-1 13 TGCAGTGCTGCAGGGGGGGGTACCGAGACCCAGTACTTC CSAAGGGTETQYF
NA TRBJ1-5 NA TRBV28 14 TGTGCCAGCAGTTTCTCAGGACCGGTGGGGCCCCAGCATTTT CASSFSGPVGPQHF
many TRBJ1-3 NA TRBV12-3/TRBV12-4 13 TGTGCCAGCAGTTTAGCCGGGGGAAACACCATATATTTT CASSLAGGNTIYF
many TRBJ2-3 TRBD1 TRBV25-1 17 TGTGCCAGCAGTGAATCGCGCGACAGGGGGGCCAAGGATACGCAGTATTTT CASSESRDRGAKDTQYF
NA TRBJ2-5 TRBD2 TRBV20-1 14 TGCAGTGCTAATCCTAGCGGGAGCTCTGAGACCCAGTACTTC CSANPSGSSETQYF
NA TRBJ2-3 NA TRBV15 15 TGTGCCACCAGCAGAGTTGGAGGGGCCACAGATACGCAGTATTTT CATSRVGGATDTQYF
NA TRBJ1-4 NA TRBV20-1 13 TGCAGTGCTAGATACAGGGTTGGCGAAAAACTGTTTTTT CSARYRVGEKLFF
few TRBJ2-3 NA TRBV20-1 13 TGCAGTGCTAGAGATCTGGTTCTAGATACGCAGTATTTT CSARDLVLDTQYF
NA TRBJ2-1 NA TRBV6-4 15 TGTGCCAGCAGTGAGGAGGAGAGCTCCTACAATGAGCAGTTCTTC CASSEEESSYNEQFF
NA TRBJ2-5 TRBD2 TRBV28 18 TGTGCCAGCAGTTTAAGAGCGGGAGGGCCGCGTCTGGAAGAGACCCAGTACTTC CASSLRAGGPRLEETQYF
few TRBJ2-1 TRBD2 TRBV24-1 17 TGTGCCACCAGTGACCATAGCGGACTAGGCTCGTACAATGAGCAGTTCTTC CATSDHSGLGSYNEQFF
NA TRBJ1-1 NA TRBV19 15 TGTGCCAGTAGTGCACCCAGGCGGAAGAACACTGAAGCTTTCTTT CASSAPRRKNTEAFF
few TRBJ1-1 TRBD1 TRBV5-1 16 TGCGCCAGCAGCCGCCGGGACAGCGATATGGTGGCTGAAGCTTTCTTT CASSRRDSDMVAEAFF
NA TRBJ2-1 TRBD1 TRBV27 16 TGTGCCAGCAGTTCCTTTCAGGGACAGGGTTCCAATGAGCAGTTCTTC CASSSFQGQGSNEQFF
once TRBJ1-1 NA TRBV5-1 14 TGCGCCAGCAGCTTTCAGCCCAGACGGCCCGAAGCTTTCTTT CASSFQPRRPEAFF
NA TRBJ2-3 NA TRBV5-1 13 TGCGCCAGCAGGACAGCTAGCACAGATACGCAGTATTTT CASRTASTDTQYF
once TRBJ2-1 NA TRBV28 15 TGTGCCAGTCTCCCCTGGGCCGGAACCGGCAATGAGCAGTTCTTC CASLPWAGTGNEQFF
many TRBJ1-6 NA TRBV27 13 TGTGCCAGCAGTGAAGGGGTAAATTCACCCCTCCACTTT CASSEGVNSPLHF
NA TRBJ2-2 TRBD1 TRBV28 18 TGTGCCAGCAGTTCTCCTCCAGCAGGACAGGCGAACACCGGGGAGCTGTTTTTT CASSSPPAGQANTGELFF
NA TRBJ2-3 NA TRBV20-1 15 TGCAGTGCTAGAGATCGCGGGGCTAGCACAGATACGCAGTATTTT CSARDRGASTDTQYF
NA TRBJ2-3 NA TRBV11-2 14 TGTGCCAGCAGCTTAGCCGACCGCACAGATACGCAGTATTTT CASSLADRTDTQYF
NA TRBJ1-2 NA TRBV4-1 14 TGCGCCAGCAGCCAAGAAGAAGGGTTGGGTGGCTACACCTTC CASSQEEGLGGYTF
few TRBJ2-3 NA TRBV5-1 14 TGCGCCAGCAGCTTGGTTAGCCCCACAGATACGCAGTATTTT CASSLVSPTDTQYF
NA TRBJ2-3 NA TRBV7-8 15 TGTGCCAGCAGCTTAGTTAGCGGAGCCTCAGATACGCAGTATTTT CASSLVSGASDTQYF
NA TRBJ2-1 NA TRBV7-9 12 TGTGCCAGCAGCCGCGTAGACAATGAGCAGTTCTTC CASSRVDNEQFF
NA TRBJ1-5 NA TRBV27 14 TGTGCCAGCAGTCCCCTGACAGGCCATCAGCCCCAGCATTTT CASSPLTGHQPQHF
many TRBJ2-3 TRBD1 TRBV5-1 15 TGCGCCAGCAGCTTCCAGGGGGCTAGCACAGATACGCAGTATTTT CASSFQGASTDTQYF
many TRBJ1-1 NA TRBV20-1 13 TGCAGTGTTTCGGGACTTCAGAACACTGAAGCTTTCTTT CSVSGLQNTEAFF
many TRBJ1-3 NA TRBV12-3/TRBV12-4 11 TGTGCCAGCAGTGGCGTCAACACCATATATTTT CASSGVNTIYF
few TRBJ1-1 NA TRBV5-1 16 TGCGCCAGCAGCGGAGTAGGGGCCACTCTGAACACTGAAGCTTTCTTT CASSGVGATLNTEAFF
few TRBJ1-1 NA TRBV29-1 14 TGCAGCGTTGGGGGCCACCGGGGTTACACTGAAGCTTTCTTT CSVGGHRGYTEAFF
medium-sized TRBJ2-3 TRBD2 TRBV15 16 TGTGCCACCAGCAGCCCCCCGGGGACTAGCGAAGATACGCAGTATTTT CATSSPPGTSEDTQYF
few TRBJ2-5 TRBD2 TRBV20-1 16 TGCAGTGCTAGACATGCGGCTAGCGGGAGGAGGGAGACCCAGTACTTC CSARHAASGRRETQYF
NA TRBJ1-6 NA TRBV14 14 TGTGCCAGCAGCCGTTCATACGCGAATTCACCCCTCCACTTT CASSRSYANSPLHF
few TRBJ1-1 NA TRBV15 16 TGTGCCACCAGCAGAGATAGTGTCGGCAGGGTGTCTGAAGCTTTCTTT CATSRDSVGRVSEAFF
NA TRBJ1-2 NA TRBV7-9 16 TGTGCCAGCAGCTTGGCGGGACCGGGACAACTTACCCGCTACACCTTC CASSLAGPGQLTRYTF
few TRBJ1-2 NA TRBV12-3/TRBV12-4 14 TGTGCCAGCAGTTTTAGAGGGTTCAACTATGGCTACACCTTC CASSFRGFNYGYTF
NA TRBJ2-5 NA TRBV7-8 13 TGTGCCAGCAGCTTAGTTTGGGTAGAGACCCAGTACTTC CASSLVWVETQYF
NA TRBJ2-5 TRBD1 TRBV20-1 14 TGCAGTGCCCAGGACAGGGCTTGGGGAGAGACCCAGTACTTC CSAQDRAWGETQYF
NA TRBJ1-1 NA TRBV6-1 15 TGTGCCAGCAGAGAAACAGGGATTCTGAACACTGAAGCTTTCTTT CASRETGILNTEAFF
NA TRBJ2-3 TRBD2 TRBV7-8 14 TGTGCCAGCAGCCTGACTAGCGGGTCAGATACGCAGTATTTT CASSLTSGSDTQYF
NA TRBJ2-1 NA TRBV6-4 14 TGTGCCAGCAGTGACAACGGGGCGCGGAATGAGCAGTTCTTC CASSDNGARNEQFF
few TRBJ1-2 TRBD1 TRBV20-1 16 TGCAGTGCAGCGATCGGTGGGCAGGGGGCTTACTATGGCTACACCTTC CSAAIGGQGAYYGYTF